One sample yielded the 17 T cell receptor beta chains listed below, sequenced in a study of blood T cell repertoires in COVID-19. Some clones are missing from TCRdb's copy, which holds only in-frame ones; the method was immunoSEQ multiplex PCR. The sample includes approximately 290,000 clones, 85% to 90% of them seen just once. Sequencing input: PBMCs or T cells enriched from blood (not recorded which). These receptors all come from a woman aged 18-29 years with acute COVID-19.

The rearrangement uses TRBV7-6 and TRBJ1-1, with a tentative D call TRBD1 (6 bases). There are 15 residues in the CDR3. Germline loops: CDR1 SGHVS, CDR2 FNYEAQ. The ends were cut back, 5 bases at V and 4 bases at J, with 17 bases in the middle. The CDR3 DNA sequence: TGTGCCAGCAGCCCCCTACAGGGAGGGGTCACTGAAGCTTTCTTT. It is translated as CASSPLQGGVTEAFF.

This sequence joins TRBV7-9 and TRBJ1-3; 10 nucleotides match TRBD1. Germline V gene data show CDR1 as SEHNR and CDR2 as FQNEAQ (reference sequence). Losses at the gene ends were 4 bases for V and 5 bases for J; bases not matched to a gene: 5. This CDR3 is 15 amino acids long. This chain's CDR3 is CASSSRQGARNTIYF. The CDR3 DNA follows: TGTGCCAGCAGCTCCAGACAGGGGGCGCGAAACACCATATATTTT.

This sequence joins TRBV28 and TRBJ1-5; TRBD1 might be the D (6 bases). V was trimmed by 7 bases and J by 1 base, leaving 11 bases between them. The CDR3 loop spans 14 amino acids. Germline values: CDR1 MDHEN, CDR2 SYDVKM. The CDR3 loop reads CASTRGGSNQPQHF. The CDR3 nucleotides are TGTGCCAGCACCCGCGGGGGCAGCAATCAGCCCCAGCATTTT.

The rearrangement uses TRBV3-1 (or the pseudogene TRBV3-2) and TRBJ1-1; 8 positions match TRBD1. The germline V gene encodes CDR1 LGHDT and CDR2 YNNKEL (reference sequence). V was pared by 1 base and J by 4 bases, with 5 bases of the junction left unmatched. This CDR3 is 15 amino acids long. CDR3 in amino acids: CASSQGRGLGTEAFF. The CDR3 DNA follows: TGTGCCAGCAGCCAAGGCAGGGGGCTAGGCACTGAAGCTTTCTTT.

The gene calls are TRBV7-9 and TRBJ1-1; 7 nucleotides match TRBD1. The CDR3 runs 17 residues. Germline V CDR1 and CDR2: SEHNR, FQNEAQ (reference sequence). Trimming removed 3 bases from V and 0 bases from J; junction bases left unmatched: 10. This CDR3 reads CASSLNRGQGVNTEAFF. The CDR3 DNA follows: TGTGCCAGCAGCTTGAACAGGGGTCAAGGGGTGAACACTGAAGCTTTCTTT.

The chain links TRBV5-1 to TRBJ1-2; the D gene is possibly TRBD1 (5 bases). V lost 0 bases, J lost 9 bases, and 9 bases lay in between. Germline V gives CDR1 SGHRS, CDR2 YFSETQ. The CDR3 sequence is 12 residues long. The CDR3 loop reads CASSLEGASYTF. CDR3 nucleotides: TGCGCCAGCAGCTTGGAAGGGGCAAGCTACACCTTC.

The CDR3 DNA reads as TGTGCCAGCTCACTGATCGGGGGACTACCCAACACCGGGGAGCTGTTTTTT. Translated, it gives CASSLIGGLPNTGELFF. The chain recombines TRBV18 with TRBJ2-2; 7 bases line up with TRBD2. Looked up from germline, CDR1 is KGHSH and CDR2 is LQKENI. This CDR3 contains 17 residues. The V gene end was trimmed by 4 bases and the J gene end by 2 bases; junction bases not matched to a gene: 10.

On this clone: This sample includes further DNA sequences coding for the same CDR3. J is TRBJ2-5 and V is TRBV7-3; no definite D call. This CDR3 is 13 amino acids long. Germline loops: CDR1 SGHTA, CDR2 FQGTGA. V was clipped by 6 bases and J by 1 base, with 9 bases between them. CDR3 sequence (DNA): TGTGCCAGCAGTCCGTCCCCCCAAGAGACCCAGTACTTC. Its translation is CASSPSPQETQYF. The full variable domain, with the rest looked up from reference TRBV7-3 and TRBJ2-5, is GAGVSQTPSNKVTEKGKYVELRCDPISGHTALYWYRQSLGQGPEFLIYFQGTGAADDSGLPNDRFFAVRPEGSVSTLKIQRTERGDSAVYLCASSPSPQETQYFGPGTRLLVL.

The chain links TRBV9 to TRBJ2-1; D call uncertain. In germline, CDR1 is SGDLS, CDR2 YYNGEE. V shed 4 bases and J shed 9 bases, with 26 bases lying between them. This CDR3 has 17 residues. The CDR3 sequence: CASSPPGHSRVLGEQFF. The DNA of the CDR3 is TGTGCCAGCAGCCCCCCGGGTCATTCGAGAGTGCTGGGTGAGCAGTTCTTC.

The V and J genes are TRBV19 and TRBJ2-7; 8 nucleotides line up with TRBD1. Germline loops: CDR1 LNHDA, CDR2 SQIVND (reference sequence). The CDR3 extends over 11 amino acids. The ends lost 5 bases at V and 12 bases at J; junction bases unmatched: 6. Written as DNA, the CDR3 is TGTGCCAGTAGTTCCGGACAGGGAACGTACTTC. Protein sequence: CASSSGQGTYF. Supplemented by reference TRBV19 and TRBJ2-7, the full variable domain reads DGGITQSPKYLFRKEGQNVTLSCEQNLNHDAMYWYRQDPGQGLRLIYYSQIVNDFQKGDIAEGYSVSREKKESFPLTVTSAQKNPTAFYLCASSSGQGTYFGPGTRLTVT.

CDR3 sequence reads: CASRPPGTGASHGYTF. The CDR3 nucleotides are TGTGCCAGCAGACCACCCGGGACAGGGGCCTCCCACGGCTACACCTTC. This rearrangement joins TRBV27 to TRBJ1-2, with TRBD1 identical over 10 bases. V lost 6 bases, J lost 8 bases, and 15 bases stayed unmatched. CDR1 is MNHEY and CDR2 is SMNVEV in the germline V gene (reference sequence). The CDR3 runs 16 residues.

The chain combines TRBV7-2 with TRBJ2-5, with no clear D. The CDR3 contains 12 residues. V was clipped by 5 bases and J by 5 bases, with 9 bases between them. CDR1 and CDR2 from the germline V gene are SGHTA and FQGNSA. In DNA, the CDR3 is TGTGCCAGCAGCATTGCCAGGGAGACCCAGTACTTC. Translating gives CASSIARETQYF.

The CDR3 DNA sequence: TGTGCCAGCAGCTTATCTCTAGGCTCAGATACGCAGTATTTT. Translating it yields CASSLSLGSDTQYF. The chain employs TRBV11-3 and TRBJ2-3; the D is unclear. The CDR3 covers 14 residues. The germline CDR1 and CDR2 sequences are SGHNT and YENEEA. V dropped 2 bases and J dropped 4 bases, with 10 bases sitting between them. The whole variable domain, filled in from reference TRBV11-3 and TRBJ2-3, reads EAGVVQSPRYKIIEKKQPVAFWCNPISGHNTLYWYLQNLGQGPELLIRYENEEAVDDSQLPKDRFSAERLKGVDSTLKIQPAELGDSAVYLCASSLSLGSDTQYFGPGTRLTVL.

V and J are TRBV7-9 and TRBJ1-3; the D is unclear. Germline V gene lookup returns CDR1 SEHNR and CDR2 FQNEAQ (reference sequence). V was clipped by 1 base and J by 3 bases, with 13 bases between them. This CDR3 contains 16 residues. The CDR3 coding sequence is TGTGCCAGCAGCTTAGGGTGGCAGCCGGGTGGAAACACCATATATTTT. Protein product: CASSLGWQPGGNTIYF.

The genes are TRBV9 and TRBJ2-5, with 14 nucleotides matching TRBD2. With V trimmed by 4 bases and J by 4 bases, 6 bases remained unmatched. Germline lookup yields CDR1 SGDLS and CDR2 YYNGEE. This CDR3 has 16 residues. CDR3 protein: CASSLGTSGSRETQYF. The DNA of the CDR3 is TGTGCCAGCAGCCTCGGGACTAGCGGGAGTAGAGAGACCCAGTACTTC.

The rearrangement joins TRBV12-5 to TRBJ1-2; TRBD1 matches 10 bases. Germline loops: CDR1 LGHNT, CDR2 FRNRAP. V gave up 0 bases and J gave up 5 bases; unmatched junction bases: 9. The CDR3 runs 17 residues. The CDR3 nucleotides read TGTGCTAGTGGTTTGGTGACAGGGGGCAGCTCTTATTATGGCTACACCTTC. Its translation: CASGLVTGGSSYYGYTF.

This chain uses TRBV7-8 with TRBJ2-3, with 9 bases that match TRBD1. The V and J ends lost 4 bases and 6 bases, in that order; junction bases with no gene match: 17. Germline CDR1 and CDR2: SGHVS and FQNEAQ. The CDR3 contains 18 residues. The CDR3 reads CASSSFFPGQGMVDTQYF. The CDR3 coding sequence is TGTGCCAGCAGCTCATTTTTCCCGGGACAGGGTATGGTGGATACGCAGTATTTT.